These 4 T cell receptor beta chains were all obtained from the same sample, sequenced in a study of regulatory dendritic cells for organ transplantation. Antigens of these TCRs are unknown. Sorted T cells were CFSE-labeled and cultured 5 days with allogeneic regulatory or mature dendritic cells at 1:10. Sequencing used immunoSEQ multiplex PCR; TCRdb keeps in-frame clones, though not all of them. This table holds over 20,000 clones, 80% to 90% found once. Material for sequencing was naive CD4+ T cells from blood cultured with regulatory dendritic cells. As for subset: CD45RA+ naive T cells. Source of these receptors: a human donor in good health.

This chain links TRBV19 with TRBJ1-1, with D possibly TRBD1 on 6 matching bases. The CDR3 sequence is 15 residues long. Germline V gene lookup returns CDR1 LNHDA and CDR2 SQIVND (reference sequence). Trimming cost V 1 base and J 0 bases, with 9 bases left between them. For the CDR3, the DNA is TGTGCCAGTAGTATAGGGTGGACAGTGAACACTGAAGCTTTCTTT. This translates into CASSIGWTVNTEAFF.

The chain uses TRBV6-1 and TRBJ1-5; D remains ambiguous. The CDR3 totals 14 residues. Trimming cost V 0 bases and J 4 bases, with 7 bases left between them. Germline loops: CDR1 MNHNS, CDR2 SASEGT. The CDR3 coding sequence is TGTGCCAGCAGTGAAGCTTGGGGTAATCAGCCCCAGCATTTT. It yields the protein CASSEAWGNQPQHF.

The chain links TRBV5-4 to TRBJ2-5; the match to TRBD2 covers 9 bases. Germline trimming cut 4 bases from V and 1 base from J; bases unmatched to any gene: 5. The CDR3 spans 15 residues. CDR1 is SGHNT and CDR2 is YYREEE in the germline V gene (reference sequence). The CDR3 bases are TGTGCCAGCAGCACCCCGACTAGCGGCCAAGAGACCCAGTACTTC. Translation: CASSTPTSGQETQYF.

The chain recombines TRBV7-6 with TRBJ2-5; 7 nucleotides agree with TRBD2. This CDR3 has 15 residues. Germline V gene lookup returns CDR1 SGHVS and CDR2 FNYEAQ. Unmatched junction bases numbered 16, after V lost 10 bases and J lost 5 bases. In DNA, the CDR3 is TGTGCCACCACCACCCAGGGAGGGCCTGCGGAGACCCAGTACTTC. Protein product: CATTTQGGPAETQYF.